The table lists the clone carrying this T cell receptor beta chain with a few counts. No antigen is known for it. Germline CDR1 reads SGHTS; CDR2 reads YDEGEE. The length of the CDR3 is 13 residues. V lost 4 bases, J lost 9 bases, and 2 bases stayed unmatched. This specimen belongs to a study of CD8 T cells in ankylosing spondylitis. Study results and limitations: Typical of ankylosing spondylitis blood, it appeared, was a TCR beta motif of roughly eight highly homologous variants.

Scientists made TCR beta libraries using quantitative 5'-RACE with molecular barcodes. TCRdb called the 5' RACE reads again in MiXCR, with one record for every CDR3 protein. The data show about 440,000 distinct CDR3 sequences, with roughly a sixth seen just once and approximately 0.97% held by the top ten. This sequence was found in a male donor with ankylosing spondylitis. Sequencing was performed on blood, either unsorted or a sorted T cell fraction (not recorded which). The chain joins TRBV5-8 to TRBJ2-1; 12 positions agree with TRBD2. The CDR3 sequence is CASSLAGGFEQFF. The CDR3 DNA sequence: TGTGCCAGCAGCCTAGCGGGGGGGTTTGAGCAGTTCTTC. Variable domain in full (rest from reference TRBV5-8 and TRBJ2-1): EAGVTQSPTHLIKTRGQQATLRCSPISGHTSVYWYQQALGLGLQFLLWYDEGEERNRGNFPPRFSGRQFPNYSSELNVNALELEDSALYLCASSLAGGFEQFFGPGTRLTVL.